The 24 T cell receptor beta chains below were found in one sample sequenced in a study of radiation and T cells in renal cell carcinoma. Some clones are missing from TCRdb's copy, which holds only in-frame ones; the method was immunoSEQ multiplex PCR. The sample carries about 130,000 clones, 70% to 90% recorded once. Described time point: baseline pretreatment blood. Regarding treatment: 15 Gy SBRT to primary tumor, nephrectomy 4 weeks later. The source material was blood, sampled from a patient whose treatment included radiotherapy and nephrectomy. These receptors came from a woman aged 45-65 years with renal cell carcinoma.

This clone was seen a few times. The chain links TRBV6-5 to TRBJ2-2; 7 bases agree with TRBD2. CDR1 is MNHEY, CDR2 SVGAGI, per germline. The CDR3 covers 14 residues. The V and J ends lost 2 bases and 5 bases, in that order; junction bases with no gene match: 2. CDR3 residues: CASSYGGGTGELFF. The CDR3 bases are TGTGCCAGCAGTTACGGGGGGGGAACCGGGGAGCTGTTTTTT.

CDR3 in DNA: TGTGCCAGCAGCCTAGGACAGGTTGTCTCCTACGAGCAGTACTTC. This encodes CASSLGQVVSYEQYF. The rearrangement links TRBV7-9 to TRBJ2-7; 7 nucleotides align to TRBD1. The ends lost 5 bases at V and 0 bases at J; junction bases unmatched: 7. The CDR3 is 15 amino acids. Germline lookup yields CDR1 SEHNR and CDR2 FQNEAQ (reference sequence).

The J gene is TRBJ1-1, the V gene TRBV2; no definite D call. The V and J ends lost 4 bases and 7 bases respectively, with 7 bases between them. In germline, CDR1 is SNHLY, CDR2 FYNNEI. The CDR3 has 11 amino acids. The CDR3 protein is CASSGRVEAFF. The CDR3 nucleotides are TGTGCCAGCAGTGGGAGGGTTGAAGCTTTCTTT.

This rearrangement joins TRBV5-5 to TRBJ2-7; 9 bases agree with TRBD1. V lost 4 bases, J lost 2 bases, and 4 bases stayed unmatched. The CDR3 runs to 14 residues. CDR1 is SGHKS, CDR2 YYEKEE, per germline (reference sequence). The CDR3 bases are TGTGCCAGCAGCGGGTGGGACAGGGCCTACGAGCAGTACTTC. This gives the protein CASSGWDRAYEQYF.

CDR3 loop: CASSQGTGFTDTQYF. The DNA for the CDR3 is TGCGCCAGCAGCCAAGGGACAGGGTTTACAGATACGCAGTATTTT. The chain has TRBV4-3 and TRBJ2-3; 8 bases are shared with TRBD1. Trimming cost V 1 base and J 3 bases; bases outside gene matches: 3. Germline CDR1 and CDR2: LGHNA and YSLEER. This CDR3 spans 15 amino acids.

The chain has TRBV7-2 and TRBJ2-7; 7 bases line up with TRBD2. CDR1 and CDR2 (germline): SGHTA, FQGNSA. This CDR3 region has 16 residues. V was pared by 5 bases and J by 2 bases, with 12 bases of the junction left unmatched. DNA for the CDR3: TGTGCCAGCAGCCTCACCCCCCTAGCGGCTCCCTACGAGCAGTACTTC. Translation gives CASSLTPLAAPYEQYF.

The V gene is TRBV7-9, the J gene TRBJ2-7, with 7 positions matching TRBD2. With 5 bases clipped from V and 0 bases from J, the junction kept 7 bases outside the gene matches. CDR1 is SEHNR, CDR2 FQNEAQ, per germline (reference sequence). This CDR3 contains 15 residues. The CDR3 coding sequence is TGTGCCAGCAGCCTAATGGGGGGGAGCTCCTACGAGCAGTACTTC. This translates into CASSLMGGSSYEQYF.

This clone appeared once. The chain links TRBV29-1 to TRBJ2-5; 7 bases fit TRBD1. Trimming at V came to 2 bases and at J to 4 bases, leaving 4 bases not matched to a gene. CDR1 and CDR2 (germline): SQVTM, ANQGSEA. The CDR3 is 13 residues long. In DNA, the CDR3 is TGCAGCGTTGAAATGAGGGGGCGAGAGACCCAGTACTTC. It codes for CSVEMRGRETQYF.

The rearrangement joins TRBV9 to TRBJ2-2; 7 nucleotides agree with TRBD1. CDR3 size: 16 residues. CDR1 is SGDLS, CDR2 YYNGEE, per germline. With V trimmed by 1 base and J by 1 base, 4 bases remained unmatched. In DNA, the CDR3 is TGTGCCAGCAGCGTAACCGCAGGGGGGAACACCGGGGAGCTGTTTTTT. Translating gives CASSVTAGGNTGELFF.

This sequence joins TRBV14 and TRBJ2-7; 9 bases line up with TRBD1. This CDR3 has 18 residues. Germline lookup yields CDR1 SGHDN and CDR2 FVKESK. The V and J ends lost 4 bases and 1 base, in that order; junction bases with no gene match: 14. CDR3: CASSRLQLGQGHSYEQYF. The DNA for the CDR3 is TGTGCCAGCAGCCGGCTACAGCTGGGACAGGGACATTCCTACGAGCAGTACTTC.

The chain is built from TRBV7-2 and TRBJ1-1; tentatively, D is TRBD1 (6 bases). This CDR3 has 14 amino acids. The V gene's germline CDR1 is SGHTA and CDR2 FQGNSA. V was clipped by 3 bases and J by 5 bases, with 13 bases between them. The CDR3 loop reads CASSFGGGATEAFF. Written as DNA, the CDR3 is TGTGCCAGCAGCTTTGGCGGGGGCGCGACTGAAGCTTTCTTT.

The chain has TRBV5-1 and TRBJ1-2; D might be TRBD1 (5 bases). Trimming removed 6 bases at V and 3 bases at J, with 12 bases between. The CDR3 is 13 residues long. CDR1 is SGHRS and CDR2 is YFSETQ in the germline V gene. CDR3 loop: CASTPGGDYGYTF. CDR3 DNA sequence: TGCGCCAGCACCCCCGGGGGGGACTATGGCTACACCTTC.

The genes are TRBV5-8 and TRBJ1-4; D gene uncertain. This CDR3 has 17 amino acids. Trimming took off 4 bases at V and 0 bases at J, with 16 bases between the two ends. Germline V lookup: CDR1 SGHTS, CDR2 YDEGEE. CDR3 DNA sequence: TGTGCCAGCAGCCTGGTCCGCAATTCAGCAACTAATGAAAAACTGTTTTTT. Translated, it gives CASSLVRNSATNEKLFF.

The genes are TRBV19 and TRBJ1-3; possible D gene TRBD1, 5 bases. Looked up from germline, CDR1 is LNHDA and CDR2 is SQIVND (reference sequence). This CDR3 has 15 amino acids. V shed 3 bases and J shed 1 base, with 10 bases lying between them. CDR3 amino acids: CASSIRGASGNTIYF. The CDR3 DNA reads TGTGCCAGTAGTATTAGAGGGGCATCTGGAAACACCATATATTTT.

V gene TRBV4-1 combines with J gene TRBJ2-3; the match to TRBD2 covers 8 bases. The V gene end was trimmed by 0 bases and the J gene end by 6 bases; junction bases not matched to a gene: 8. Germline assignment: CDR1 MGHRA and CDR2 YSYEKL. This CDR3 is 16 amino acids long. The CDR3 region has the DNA TGCGCCAGCAGCCAAGAGGCGGGAGGTGGGGCGGATACGCAGTATTTT. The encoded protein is CASSQEAGGGADTQYF.

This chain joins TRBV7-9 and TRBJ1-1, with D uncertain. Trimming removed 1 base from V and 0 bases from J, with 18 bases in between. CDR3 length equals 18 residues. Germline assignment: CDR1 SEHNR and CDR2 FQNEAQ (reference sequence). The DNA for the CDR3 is TGTGCCAGCAGCTTAGAACGGGAGATTTGGGCCCTGAACACTGAAGCTTTCTTT. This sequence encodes CASSLEREIWALNTEAFF. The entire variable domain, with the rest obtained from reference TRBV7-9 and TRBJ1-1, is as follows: DTGVSQNPRHKITKRGQNVTFRCDPISEHNRLYWYRQTLGQGPEFLTYFQNEAQLEKSRLLSDRFSAERPKGSFSTLEIQRTEQGDSAMYLCASSLEREIWALNTEAFFGQGTRLTVV.

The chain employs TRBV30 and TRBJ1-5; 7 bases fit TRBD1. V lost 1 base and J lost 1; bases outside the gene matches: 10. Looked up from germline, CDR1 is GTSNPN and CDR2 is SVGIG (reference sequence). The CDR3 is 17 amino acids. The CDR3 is CAWSGQGYSESNQPQHF. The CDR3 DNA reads TGTGCCTGGAGTGGACAGGGTTACTCGGAAAGCAATCAGCCCCAGCATTTT.

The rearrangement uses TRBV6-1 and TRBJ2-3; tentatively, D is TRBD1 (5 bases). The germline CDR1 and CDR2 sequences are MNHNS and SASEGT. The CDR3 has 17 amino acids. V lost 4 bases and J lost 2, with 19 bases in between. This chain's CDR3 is CASSVLGQLGPTDTQYF. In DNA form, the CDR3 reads TGTGCCAGCAGTGTCTTAGGCCAGCTGGGGCCCACAGATACGCAGTATTTT.

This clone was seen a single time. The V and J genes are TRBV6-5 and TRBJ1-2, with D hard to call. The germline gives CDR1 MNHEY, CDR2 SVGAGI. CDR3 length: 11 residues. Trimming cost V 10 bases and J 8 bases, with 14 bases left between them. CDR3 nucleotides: TGTGCCACCGAGAGGGCGGGGGGCTACACCTTC. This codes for CATERAGGYTF.

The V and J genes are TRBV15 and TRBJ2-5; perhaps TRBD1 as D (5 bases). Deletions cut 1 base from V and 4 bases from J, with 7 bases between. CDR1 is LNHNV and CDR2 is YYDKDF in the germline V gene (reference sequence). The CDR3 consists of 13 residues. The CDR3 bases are TGTGCCACCAGCAGAGGTCAGGGAGAGACCCAGTACTTC. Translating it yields CATSRGQGETQYF.

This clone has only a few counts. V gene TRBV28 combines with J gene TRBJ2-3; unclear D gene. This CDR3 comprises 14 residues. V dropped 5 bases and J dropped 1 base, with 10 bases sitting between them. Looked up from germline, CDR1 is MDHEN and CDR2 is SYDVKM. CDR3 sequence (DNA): TGTGCCAGCAGTATCCACCCTGGCACAGATACGCAGTATTTT. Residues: CASSIHPGTDTQYF.

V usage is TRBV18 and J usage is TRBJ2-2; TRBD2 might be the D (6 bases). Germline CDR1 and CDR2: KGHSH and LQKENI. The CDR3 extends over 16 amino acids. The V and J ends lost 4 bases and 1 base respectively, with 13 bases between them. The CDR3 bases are TGTGCCAGCTCACGATCGGGGACTGGGAACACCGGGGAGCTGTTTTTT. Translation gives CASSRSGTGNTGELFF. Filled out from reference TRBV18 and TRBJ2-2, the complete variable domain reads NAGVMQNPRHLVRRRGQEARLRCSPMKGHSHVYWYRQLPEEGLKFMVYLQKENIIDESGMPKERFSAEFPKEGPSILRIQQVVRGDSAAYFCASSRSGTGNTGELFFGEGSRLTVL.

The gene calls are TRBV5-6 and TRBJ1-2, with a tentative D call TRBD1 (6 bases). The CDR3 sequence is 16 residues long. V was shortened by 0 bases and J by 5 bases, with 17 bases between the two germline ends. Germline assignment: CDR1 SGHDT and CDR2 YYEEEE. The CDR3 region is CASSLAGGQPPYGYTF. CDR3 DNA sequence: TGTGCCAGCAGCTTGGCTGGGGGGCAACCTCCTTATGGCTACACCTTC.

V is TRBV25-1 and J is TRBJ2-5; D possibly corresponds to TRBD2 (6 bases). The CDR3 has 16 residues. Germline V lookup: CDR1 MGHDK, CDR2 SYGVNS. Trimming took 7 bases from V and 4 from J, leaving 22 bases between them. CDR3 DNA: TGTGCCAGCAAATCTAAACGTCCGGGAGTGGTAGAGACCCAGTACTTC. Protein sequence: CASKSKRPGVVETQYF.